The sequence of this TCR beta chain was determined in a study of T-cell reconstitution after alpha-beta-depleted transplantation in children. Findings of the study overall: Newly made T cells mostly supplied T-cell counts and diversity one year after transplant. Some patients' high day-60 TCRbeta diversity was traced to surviving recipient T cells and thymic progenitors.

Deletions cut 6 bases from V and 3 bases from J, with 18 bases between. CDR1 DFQATT and CDR2 SNEGSKA come from the germline V gene (reference sequence). There are 15 residues in the CDR3. The authors prepared the TCRbeta library with unique molecular identifiers. MiXCR, applied by TCRdb to the PCR reads, yields one record per CDR3 protein. Among fewer than 700,000 distinct CDR3 sequences listed, around 13% were seen once. With regard to this clonotype: Its antigen remains unknown.

The chain employs TRBV20-1 and TRBJ2-4; possibly TRBD2 for D (6 bases). The sequence derives from a male patient under 18 who had a stem cell transplant for acute myeloid leukemia, so the T cells may come from the graft donor. The sample here was PBMCs, mostly from graft donor cells, taken 360 days after TCRalphabeta/CD19-depleted stem cell transplant. The CDR3: CSADGGGNFKNIQYF. The CDR3 region has the DNA TGCAGTGCGGACGGTGGCGGGAACTTCAAAAACATTCAGTACTTC.